This TCR beta chain stems from a study of regulatory T cells in long-lasting Graves disease. Whole-study results and caveats: Those with persistent disease had in common more public clonotypes (about 3,000) than new patients (roughly 930).

This clonotype was recorded many times. The antigen is undetermined. V gave up 2 bases and J gave up 1 base, with 9 bases separating them. The CDR3 is 15 amino acids. Germline CDR1 reads SNHLY; CDR2 reads FYNNEI. Arm-PCR of CDR3 regions and iRepertoire HTBI primers were the basis on which TCR beta libraries were built. TCRdb re-called the multiplex PCR reads through MiXCR, storing one row per CDR3 protein. The table records a few hundred thousand distinct CDR3 sequences, around 16% of them present only once. Time point reported: newly diagnosed GD, antithyroid drugs for less than 3 months. There was RNA extracted from PBMCs, and the TCR library was made from it. The patients included were those that came from an endocrinology department in Xi'an, China. This sample was shared with a second study, whose subject was T cells in Graves' hyperthyroidism and ophthalmopathy. This second report adds: No ophthalmopathy progression within 18 months constituted stable Graves' hyperthyroidism.

The genes are TRBV2 and TRBJ2-1; maybe TRBD1 (6 bases). The receptor was derived from a woman aged 40 to 55 with Graves disease. Here the sequenced sample was peripheral blood mononuclear cells (PBMCs), taken at new diagnosis, from a patient treated with antithyroid drugs. The CDR3 reads CASSENRESYNEQFF. The CDR3, as DNA: TGTGCCAGCAGTGAAAACAGGGAGTCCTACAATGAGCAGTTCTTC.